The clone carrying this TCR beta chain came up a few times. No antigen is known for it. Time point in this sample: newly diagnosed GD, antithyroid drugs for less than 3 months. The TCR library was prepared using RNA isolated from PBMCs. This sample was included in a study of regulatory T cells in long-lasting Graves disease. General study results and limits: Accuracy was perhaps lowered by the small sample size. Persistent Graves' patients showed a TCR diversity that was lower than that of newly diagnosed ones.

Investigators prepared the TCR beta libraries by applying iRepertoire HTBI primers and Arm-PCR of CDR3 regions. TCRdb ran MiXCR on the multiplex PCR reads and lists one entry per CDR3 protein. The table shows 400,000 to 450,000 distinct CDR3 sequences, with about 15% occurring only once. This CDR3 has 18 residues. Trimming stripped 0 bases from V and 4 bases from J, with 18 bases between. Germline CDR1 LGHDT, CDR2 YNNKEL (reference sequence). These data are also associated with another study on T cells in Graves' hyperthyroidism and ophthalmopathy.

This TCR was sampled from a woman in her thirties with Graves disease. The sample here was peripheral blood mononuclear cells (PBMCs), taken at new diagnosis, from a patient treated with antithyroid drugs. V usage is TRBV3-1 and J usage is TRBJ2-2; D might be TRBD2 (5 bases). CDR3 DNA: TGTGCCAGCAGCCAAGATGGGTGGGAGCGGTCACCCACCGGGGAGCTGTTTTTT. This encodes CASSQDGWERSPTGELFF.